One sample yielded the 9 T cell receptor beta chains listed below, sequenced in a study of shared clonotypes between healthy human individuals. Some clones are missing from TCRdb's copy, which holds only in-frame ones; the method was immunoSEQ multiplex PCR. The repertoire has 2 million to 3 million clones, 93% of them found once; the top ten carry 0.36%. Sequenced input: naive CD4+ T cells from PBMCs. The subset is: CD45RA+ positively selected. The source of these receptors is a man aged 18 to 30 in good health. Some clones in this sample may be carry-over from other donors' samples.

Concerning this clone: One junction end disagrees with the germline gene, perhaps due to a read error. The chain has TRBV4-3 and TRBJ2-3, with TRBD1 as a possible D gene (6 bases). Germline CDR1 reads LGHNA; CDR2 reads YSLEER. CDR3 size: 14 residues. DNA of the CDR3: TGCGCCAGCAGCCAAGACAGGAGGACAGCTACGCAGTATTTT. Its protein is CASSQDRRTATQYF.

With respect to this clone: The same CDR3 can be traced to other DNA sequences in this sample. The J gene is TRBJ1-3, the V gene TRBV4-3; D is uncertain. Germline CDR1 reads LGHNA; CDR2 reads YSLEER. This CDR3 spans 15 amino acids. V lost 1 base to trimming and J lost 2 bases, with 9 bases between them. In DNA form, the CDR3 reads TGCGCCAGCAGCCAAGCCCCGGGCCCTGGAAACACCATATATTTT. The encoded protein is CASSQAPGPGNTIYF.

This chain joins TRBV5-1 and TRBJ2-7; the match to TRBD1 covers 8 bases. CDR1 and CDR2 from the germline V gene are SGHRS and YFSETQ. Unmatched junction bases numbered 13, after V lost 0 bases and J lost 5 bases. The CDR3 runs 17 residues. CDR3 nucleotides: TGCGCCAGCAGCTTGGCCCCACCCCCCCAGGGGGCCCACGAGCAGTACTTC. This translates into CASSLAPPPQGAHEQYF. The whole variable domain, remainder taken from reference TRBV5-1 and TRBJ2-7, is KAGVTQTPRYLIKTRGQQVTLSCSPISGHRSVSWYQQTPGQGLQFLFEYFSETQRNKGNFPGRFSGRQFSNSRSEMNVSTLELGDSALYLCASSLAPPPQGAHEQYFGPGTRLTVT.

J is TRBJ2-7 and V is TRBV18, with D perhaps matching TRBD1 (6 bases). Germline lookup yields CDR1 KGHSH and CDR2 LQKENI. The CDR3 sequence is 17 residues long. Trimming took 0 bases from V and 4 from J, leaving 19 bases between them. CDR3 amino acids: CASSPPGRGPQFYEQYF. The CDR3 DNA reads TGTGCCAGCTCACCACCGGGCAGGGGCCCGCAATTTTACGAGCAGTACTTC.

This clone turned up a few times. V and J are TRBV30 and TRBJ1-1; D call uncertain. V dropped 1 base and J dropped 7 bases, with 7 bases sitting between them. Germline V gene sequence: CDR1 GTSNPN, CDR2 SVGIG (reference sequence). This CDR3 comprises 11 residues. The CDR3 DNA reads as TGTGCCTGGAGTGGAGCGGGTGAAGCTTTCTTT. It translates to CAWSGAGEAFF.

J is TRBJ2-7 and V is TRBV30; no clear D. The CDR3 contains 12 residues. CDR1 is GTSNPN and CDR2 is SVGIG in the germline V gene (reference sequence). Between the trimmed V and J ends, which lost 3 bases and 5 bases, there was a span of 11 bases. CDR3 protein: CAWRDLGHEQYF. CDR3 nucleotide sequence: TGTGCCTGGAGAGACCTCGGCCACGAGCAGTACTTC.

The rearrangement uses TRBV5-4 and TRBJ2-3; D is tentatively TRBD1 or TRBD2 (5 bases each). The CDR3 is 15 residues long. The germline V and J ends were trimmed by 2 bases and 3 bases, with 13 bases remaining between them. The V gene's germline CDR1 is SGHNT and CDR2 YYREEE (reference sequence). In nucleotides, the CDR3 is TGTGCCAGCAGCTTTCTAGGGGACGGGACAGATACGCAGTATTTT. It encodes CASSFLGDGTDTQYF.

In regard to this clone: The sample carries other DNA sequences with the same CDR3. The chain has TRBV5-1 and TRBJ2-1; D remains unclear. This CDR3 contains 16 residues. The germline V gene has CDR1 SGHRS and CDR2 YFSETQ. V was trimmed by 2 bases and J by 0 bases, leaving 12 bases between them. The CDR3 region is CASSLRQASSYNEQFF. The CDR3 nucleotides are TGCGCCAGCAGCTTACGACAAGCTAGCTCCTACAATGAGCAGTTCTTC.

The CDR3 protein is CAWSRGSRLGGEQFF. CDR3 DNA: TGTGCCTGGAGTAGGGGCTCTAGGCTTGGGGGCGAGCAGTTCTTC. V is TRBV30 and J is TRBJ2-1, with D perhaps TRBD1 (6 bases). V lost 2 bases to trimming and J lost 10 bases, with 21 bases between them. Germline loops: CDR1 GTSNPN, CDR2 SVGIG (reference sequence). This CDR3 spans 15 amino acids.